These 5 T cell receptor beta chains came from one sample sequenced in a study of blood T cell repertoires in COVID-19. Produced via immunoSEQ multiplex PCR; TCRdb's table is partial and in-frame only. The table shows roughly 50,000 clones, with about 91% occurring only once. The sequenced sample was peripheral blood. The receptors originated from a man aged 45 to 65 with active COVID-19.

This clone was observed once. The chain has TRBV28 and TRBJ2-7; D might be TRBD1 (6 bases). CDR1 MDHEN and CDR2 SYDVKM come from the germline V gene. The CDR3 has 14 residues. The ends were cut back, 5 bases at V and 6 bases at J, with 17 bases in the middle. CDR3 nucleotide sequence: TGTGCCAGCAGTCTCGAAACAGGGATCCCCGAGCAGTACTTC. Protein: CASSLETGIPEQYF.

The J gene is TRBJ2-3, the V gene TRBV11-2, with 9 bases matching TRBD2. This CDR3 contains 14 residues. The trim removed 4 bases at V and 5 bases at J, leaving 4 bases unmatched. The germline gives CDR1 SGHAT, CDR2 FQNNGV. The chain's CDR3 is CASSSSGKEDTQYF. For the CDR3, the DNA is TGTGCCAGCAGCTCTAGCGGGAAGGAAGATACGCAGTATTTT.

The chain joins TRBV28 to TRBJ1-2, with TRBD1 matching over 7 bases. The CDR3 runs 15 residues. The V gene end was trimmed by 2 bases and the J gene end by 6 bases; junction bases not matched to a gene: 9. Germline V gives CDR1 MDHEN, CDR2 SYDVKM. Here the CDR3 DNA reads TGTGCCAGCAGTTTACCGTTGACAGGGAAGGATGGCTACACCTTC. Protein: CASSLPLTGKDGYTF.

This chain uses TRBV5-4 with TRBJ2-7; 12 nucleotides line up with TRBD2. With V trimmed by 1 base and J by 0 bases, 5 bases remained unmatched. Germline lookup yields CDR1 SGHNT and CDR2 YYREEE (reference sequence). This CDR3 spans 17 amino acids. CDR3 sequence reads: CASSLKGLAGGSYEQYF. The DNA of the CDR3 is TGTGCCAGCAGCTTGAAGGGACTAGCGGGCGGCTCCTACGAGCAGTACTTC.

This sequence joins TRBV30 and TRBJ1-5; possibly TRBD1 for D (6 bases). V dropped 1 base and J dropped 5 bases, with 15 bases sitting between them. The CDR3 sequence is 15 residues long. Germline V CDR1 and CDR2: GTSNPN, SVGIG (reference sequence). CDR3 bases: TGTGCCTGGAGTGAGTACCGGGGGGGCGATCAGCCCCAGCATTTT. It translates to CAWSEYRGGDQPQHF.